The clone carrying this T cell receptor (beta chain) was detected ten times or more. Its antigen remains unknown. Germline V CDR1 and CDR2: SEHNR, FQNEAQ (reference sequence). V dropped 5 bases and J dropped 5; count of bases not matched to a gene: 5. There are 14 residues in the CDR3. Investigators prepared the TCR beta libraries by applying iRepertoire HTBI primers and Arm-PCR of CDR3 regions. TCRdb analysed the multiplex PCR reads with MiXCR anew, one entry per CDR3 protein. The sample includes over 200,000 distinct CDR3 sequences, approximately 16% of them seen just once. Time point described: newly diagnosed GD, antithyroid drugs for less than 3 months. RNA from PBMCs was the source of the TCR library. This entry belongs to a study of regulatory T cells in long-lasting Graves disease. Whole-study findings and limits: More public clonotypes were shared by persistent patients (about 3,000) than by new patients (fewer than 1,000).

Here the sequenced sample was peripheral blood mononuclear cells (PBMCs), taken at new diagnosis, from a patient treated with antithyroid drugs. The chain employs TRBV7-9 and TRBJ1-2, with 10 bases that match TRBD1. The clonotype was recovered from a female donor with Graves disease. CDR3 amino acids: CASSTTGGEYGYTF. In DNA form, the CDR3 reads TGTGCCAGCAGCACGACAGGGGGCGAGTATGGCTACACCTTC.